This T cell receptor (beta chain) came from a study of prognosis after radiotherapy for stage I lung cancer. For the study at large: All non-small cell lung cancer patients were considered medically inoperable. It was SBRT that served as radiotherapy, in 3 to 5 fractions with a biologically effective dose of at least 100 Gy.

This clonotype was detected many times. Trimming left V 3 bases short and J 6 bases short, with 24 bases between. The CDR3 runs to 18 residues. Germline V gene lookup returns CDR1 MDHEN and CDR2 SYDVKM. Multiplex PCR in two rounds served to amplify TCR beta CDR3 from genomic DNA. For every TRBV and TRBJ gene, a specific primer was used in first-round PCR. MiXCR, applied by TCRdb to the multiplex PCR reads, yields one record per CDR3 protein. The table has approximately 51,000 distinct CDR3 sequences, 30% to 35% seen once. The material was PBMCs, obtained before or after stereotactic body radiation therapy (not recorded which). The rearrangement uses TRBV28 and TRBJ2-1; D possibly corresponds to TRBD1 (6 bases). This clonotype originated in a donor over 45 with non-small cell lung cancer. Here the CDR3 DNA reads TGTGCCAGCAGTTTCGTGACTGGGGGACAAAAACAACCCAATGAGCAGTTCTTC. It is translated as CASSFVTGGQKQPNEQFF.